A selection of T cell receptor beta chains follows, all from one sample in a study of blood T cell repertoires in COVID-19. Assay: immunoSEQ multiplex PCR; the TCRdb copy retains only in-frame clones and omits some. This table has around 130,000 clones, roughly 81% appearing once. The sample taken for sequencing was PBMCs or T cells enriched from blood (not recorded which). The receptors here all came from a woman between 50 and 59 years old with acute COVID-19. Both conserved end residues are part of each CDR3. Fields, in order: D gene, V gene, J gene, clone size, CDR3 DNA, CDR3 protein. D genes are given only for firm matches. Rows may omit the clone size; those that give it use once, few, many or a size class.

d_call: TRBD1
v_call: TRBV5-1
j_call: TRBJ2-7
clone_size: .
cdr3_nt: TGCGCCAGCAGTTCCGGGACAGGGACCTACGAGCAGTACTTC
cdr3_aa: CASSSGTGTYEQYF

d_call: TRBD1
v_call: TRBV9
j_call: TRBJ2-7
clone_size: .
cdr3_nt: TGTGCCAGCAGCGAGGACAGGGGAGTACACGAGCAGTACTTC
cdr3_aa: CASSEDRGVHEQYF

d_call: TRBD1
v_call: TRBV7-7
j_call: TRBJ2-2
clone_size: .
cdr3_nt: TGTGCCAGCAGCCTTCTTAGTTCTTTTCCGGGACAGGGGATCACCGGGGAGCTGTTTTTT
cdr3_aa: CASSLLSSFPGQGITGELFF

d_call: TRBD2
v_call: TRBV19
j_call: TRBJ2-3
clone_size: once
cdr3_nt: TGTGCCAGTAGTAAGCAACCGGGACTAGCGGGGGTAAACACAGATACGCAGTATTTT
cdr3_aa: CASSKQPGLAGVNTDTQYF

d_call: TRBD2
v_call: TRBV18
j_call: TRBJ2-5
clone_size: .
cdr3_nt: TGTGCCAGCTCACCATCTCTCGTTCTGAGCGGGAGTCTAGAGACCCAGTACTTC
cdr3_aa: CASSPSLVLSGSLETQYF

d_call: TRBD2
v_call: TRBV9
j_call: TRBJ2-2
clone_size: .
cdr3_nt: TGTGCCAGCAGCGACTCGGGACTAGCGGGAGTGGCCACCGGGGAGCTGTTTTTT
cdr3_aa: CASSDSGLAGVATGELFF

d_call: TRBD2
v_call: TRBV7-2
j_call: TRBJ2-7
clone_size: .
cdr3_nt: TGTGCCAGCAGCTTAAAAACCGGTGCGGGAGCCCCCTACGAGCAGTACTTC
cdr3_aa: CASSLKTGAGAPYEQYF

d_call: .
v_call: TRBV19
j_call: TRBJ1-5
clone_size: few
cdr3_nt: TGTGCCAGTAGTATTCAAACAGGCGATAGCAATCAGCCCCAGCATTTT
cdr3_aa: CASSIQTGDSNQPQHF

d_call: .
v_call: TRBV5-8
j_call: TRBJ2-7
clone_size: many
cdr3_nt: TGTGCCAGCAGCTTGGAGAATTCAGGCTACGAGCAGTACTTC
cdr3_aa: CASSLENSGYEQYF

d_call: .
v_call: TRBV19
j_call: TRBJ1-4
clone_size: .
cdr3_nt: TGTGCCAGTAGTCCCCGGACTGGGTGGGAAAAACTGTTTTTT
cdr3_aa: CASSPRTGWEKLFF

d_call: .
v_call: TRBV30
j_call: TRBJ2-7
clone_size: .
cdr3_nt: TGTGCCTGGAGTGTACTGAGTTACGAGCAGTACTTC
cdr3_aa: CAWSVLSYEQYF

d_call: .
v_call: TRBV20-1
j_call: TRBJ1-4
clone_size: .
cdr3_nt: TGCAGTGCTAGTCTCGGGATCTCAACTAATGAAAAACTGTTTTTT
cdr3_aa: CSASLGISTNEKLFF

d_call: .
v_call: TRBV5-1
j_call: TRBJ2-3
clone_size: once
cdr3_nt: TGCGCCAGCAGCTTGGCCGCTAGCGTTGGTGAAGATACGCAGTATTTT
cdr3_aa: CASSLAASVGEDTQYF

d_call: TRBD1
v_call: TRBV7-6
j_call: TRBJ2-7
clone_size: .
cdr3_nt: TGTGCCAGCAGACCCCGTGGACAGGGGTCCTACGAGCAGTACTTC
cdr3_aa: CASRPRGQGSYEQYF

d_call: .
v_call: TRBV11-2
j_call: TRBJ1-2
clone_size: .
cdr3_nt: TGTGCCAGCAGCTTCAGGGCTCAGGGTTATGGCTACACCTTC
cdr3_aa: CASSFRAQGYGYTF

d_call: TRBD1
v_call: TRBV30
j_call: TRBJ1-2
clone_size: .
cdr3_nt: TGTGCCAAATCCGGGACAGGGGATGGCTACACCTTC
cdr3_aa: CAKSGTGDGYTF

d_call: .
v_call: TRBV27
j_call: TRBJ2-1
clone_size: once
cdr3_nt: TGTGCCAGCAGTCCGACAGGTTCCTACAATGAGCAGTTCTTC
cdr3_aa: CASSPTGSYNEQFF

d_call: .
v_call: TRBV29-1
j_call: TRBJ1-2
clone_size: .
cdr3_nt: TGCAGCGGTGTAGGTCACGACAGCCCCTATGGCTACACCTTC
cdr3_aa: CSGVGHDSPYGYTF

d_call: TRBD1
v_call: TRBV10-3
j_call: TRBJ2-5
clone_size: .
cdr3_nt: TGTGCCATCAGAGACCTGACAGGGGGCCCAGAGACCCAGTACTTC
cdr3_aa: CAIRDLTGGPETQYF

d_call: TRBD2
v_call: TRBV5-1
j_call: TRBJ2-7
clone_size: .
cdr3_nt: TGCGCCAGCAGCCTAAGGACTAGCGGGAGTAGCGGGCAGTACTTC
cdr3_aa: CASSLRTSGSSGQYF

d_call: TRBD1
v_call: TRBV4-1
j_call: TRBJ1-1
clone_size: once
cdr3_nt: TGCGCCAGCAGCCACCCGAGCAAGTTAGGACAGGGGGTATTGCGCGACACTGAAGCTTTCTTT
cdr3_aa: CASSHPSKLGQGVLRDTEAFF

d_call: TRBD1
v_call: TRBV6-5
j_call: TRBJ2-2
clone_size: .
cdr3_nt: TGTGCCAGCAGTTCCTTTTACAGGGGACACACCGGGGAGCTGTTTTTT
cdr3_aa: CASSSFYRGHTGELFF

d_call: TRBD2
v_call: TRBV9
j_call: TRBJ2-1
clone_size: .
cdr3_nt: TGTGCCAGCAGCCCTACATTAGCGGGAACATACAATGAGCAGTTCTTC
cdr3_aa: CASSPTLAGTYNEQFF

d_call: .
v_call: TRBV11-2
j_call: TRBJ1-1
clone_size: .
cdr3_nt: TGTGCCAGCAGCTTAGCGGCTGGGGCGACTGAAGCTTTCTTT
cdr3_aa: CASSLAAGATEAFF

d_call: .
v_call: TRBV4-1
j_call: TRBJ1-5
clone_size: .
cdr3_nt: TGCGCCAGCAGCCAAGATCCCCGCAGGGCCTCATCCAATCAGCCCCAGCATTTT
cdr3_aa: CASSQDPRRASSNQPQHF

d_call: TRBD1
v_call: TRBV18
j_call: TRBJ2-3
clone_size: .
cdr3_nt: TGTGCCAGCTCAATAGGACAGGGCACAGATACGCAGTATTTT
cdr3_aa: CASSIGQGTDTQYF

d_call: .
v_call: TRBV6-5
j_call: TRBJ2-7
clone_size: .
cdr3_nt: TGTGCCAGCAGTTACGGTACCAGCGCCTACGAGCAGTACTTC
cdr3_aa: CASSYGTSAYEQYF

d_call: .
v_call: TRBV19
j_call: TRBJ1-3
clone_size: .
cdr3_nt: TGTGCCAGTACCCTTGGAAACAGGGCACTAAAGGCCATATATTTT
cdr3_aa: CASTLGNRALKAIYF

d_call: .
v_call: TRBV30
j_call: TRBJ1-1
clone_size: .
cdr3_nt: TGTGCCTGGGGAATGGGGGGTCGGTCTGAAGCTTTCTTT
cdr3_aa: CAWGMGGRSEAFF

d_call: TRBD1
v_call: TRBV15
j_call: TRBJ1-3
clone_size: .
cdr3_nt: TGTGCCACCAGCACCCCCCCGACAGGGAAAGGAAACACCATATATTTT
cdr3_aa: CATSTPPTGKGNTIYF

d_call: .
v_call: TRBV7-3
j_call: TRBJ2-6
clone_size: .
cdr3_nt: TGTGCCAGCAGCTTATCAGACTCTGGGGCCAACGTCCTGACTTTC
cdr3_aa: CASSLSDSGANVLTF

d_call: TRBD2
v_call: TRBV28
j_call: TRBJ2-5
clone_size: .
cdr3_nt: TGTGCCAGCAGAAAACCTAGCGGGACCCAAGAGACCCAGTACTTC
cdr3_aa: CASRKPSGTQETQYF

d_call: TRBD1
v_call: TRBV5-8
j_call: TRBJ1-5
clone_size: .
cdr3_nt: TGTGCCAGCAGCTTGAGCCAGGGGGCCCGGAATCAGCCCCAGCATTTT
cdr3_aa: CASSLSQGARNQPQHF

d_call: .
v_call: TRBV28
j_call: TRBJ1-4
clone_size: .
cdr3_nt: TGTGCCAGCAGTTTACAGGGTGCTGCAACTAATGAAAAACTGTTTTTT
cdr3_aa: CASSLQGAATNEKLFF

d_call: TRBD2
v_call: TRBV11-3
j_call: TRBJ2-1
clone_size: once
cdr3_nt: TGTGCCAGCAGCGACGATTCTATACTAGCGGGAGTAAACTACAATGAGCAGTTCTTC
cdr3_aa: CASSDDSILAGVNYNEQFF

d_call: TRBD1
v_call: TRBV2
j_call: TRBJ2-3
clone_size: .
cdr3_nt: TGTGCCAGCAGACCGGGACAGGGCCGGTTAGATACGCAGTATTTT
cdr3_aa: CASRPGQGRLDTQYF

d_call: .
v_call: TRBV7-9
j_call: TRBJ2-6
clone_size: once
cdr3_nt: TGTGCCAGCAGCCACCCTCGACAGCTAAGGGCTGGGGCCAACGTCCTGACTTTC
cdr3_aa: CASSHPRQLRAGANVLTF

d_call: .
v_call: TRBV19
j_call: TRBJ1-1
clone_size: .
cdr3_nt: TGTGCCAGTAGTATAGATCCAATGTTCGGGGGTTCTGAAGCTTTCTTT
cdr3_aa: CASSIDPMFGGSEAFF

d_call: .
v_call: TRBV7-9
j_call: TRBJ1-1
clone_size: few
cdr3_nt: TGTGCCAGCAGCTTAGAAGGGGATACTGAAGCTTTCTTT
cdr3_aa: CASSLEGDTEAFF

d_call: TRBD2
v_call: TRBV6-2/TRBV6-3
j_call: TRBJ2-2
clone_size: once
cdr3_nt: TGTGCCAGCAGTTACTCGGGGGGGTCTGGGCTAAGCACCGGGGAGCTGTTTTTT
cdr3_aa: CASSYSGGSGLSTGELFF

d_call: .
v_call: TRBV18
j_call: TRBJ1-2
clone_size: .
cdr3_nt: TGTGCCAGCTCACCACAAGGCGGCAGGGTAGACTATGGCTACACCTTC
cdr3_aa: CASSPQGGRVDYGYTF

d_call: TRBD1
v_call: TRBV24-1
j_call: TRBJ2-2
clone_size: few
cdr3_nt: TGTGCCACCAGTGATTTTGAGGGACAGGGCCGTCCCGGGGAGCTGTTTTTT
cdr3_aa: CATSDFEGQGRPGELFF

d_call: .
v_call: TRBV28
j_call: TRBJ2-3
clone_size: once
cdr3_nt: TGTGCCAGCAGCCCAAGGGGGGGTGGCACAGATACGCAGTATTTT
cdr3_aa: CASSPRGGGTDTQYF

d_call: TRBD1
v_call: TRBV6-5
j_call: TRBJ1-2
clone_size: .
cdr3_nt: TGTGCCAGCAACCAAGACAGGGGGCTTCGCTATGGCTACACCTTC
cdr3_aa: CASNQDRGLRYGYTF

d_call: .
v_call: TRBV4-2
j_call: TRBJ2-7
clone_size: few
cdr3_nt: TGTGCCAGCAGCCAAGGGGAGATGGGAGACCCCTACGAGCAGTACTTC
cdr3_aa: CASSQGEMGDPYEQYF

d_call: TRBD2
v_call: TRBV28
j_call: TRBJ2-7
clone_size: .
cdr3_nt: TGTGCCAGCAGTTCTGGAGGGACTAACTACGAGCAGTACTTC
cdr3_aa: CASSSGGTNYEQYF

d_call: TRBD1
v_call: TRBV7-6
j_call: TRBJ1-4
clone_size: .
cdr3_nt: TGTGCCAGCAGCTTAGCCGACAGGGAAAGTGAAAAACTGTTTTTT
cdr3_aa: CASSLADRESEKLFF

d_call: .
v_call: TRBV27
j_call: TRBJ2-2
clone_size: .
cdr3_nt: TGTGCCAGCAGTTTTTTTAGCACCGGGGAGCTGTTTTTT
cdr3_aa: CASSFFSTGELFF

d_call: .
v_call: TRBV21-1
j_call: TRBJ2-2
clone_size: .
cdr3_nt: TGTGCCAGCAGCAAAGGACAGGGGAACGGGGAGCTGTTTTTT
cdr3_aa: CASSKGQGNGELFF

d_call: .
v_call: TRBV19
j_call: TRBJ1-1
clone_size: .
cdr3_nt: TGTGCCAGTACCCGAGAGGGCATGAACACTGAAGCTTTCTTT
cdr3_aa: CASTREGMNTEAFF

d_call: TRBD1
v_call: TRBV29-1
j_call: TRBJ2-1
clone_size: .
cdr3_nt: TGCAGCGTCGTCGACAGGGGGCCCTCGGCTGAGCAGTTCTTC
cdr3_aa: CSVVDRGPSAEQFF

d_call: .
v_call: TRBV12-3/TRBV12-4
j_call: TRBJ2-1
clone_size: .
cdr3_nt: TGTGCCAGCAGTTTCTCCCCCAATGAGCAGTTCTTC
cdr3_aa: CASSFSPNEQFF

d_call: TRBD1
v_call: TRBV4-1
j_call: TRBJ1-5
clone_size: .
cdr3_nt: TGCGCCAGCAGCCAACATCCAGGGACAGGGGTAAATCAGCCCCAGCATTTT
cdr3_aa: CASSQHPGTGVNQPQHF

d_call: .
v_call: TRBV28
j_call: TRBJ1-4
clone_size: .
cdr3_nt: TGTGCCAGCAGGGCCGGGGTAACTAATGAAAAACTGTTTTTT
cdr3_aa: CASRAGVTNEKLFF

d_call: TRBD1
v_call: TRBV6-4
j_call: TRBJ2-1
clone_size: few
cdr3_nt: TGTGCCAGCAGGCCACAGGGGGGTGGGGACAATGAGCAGTTCTTC
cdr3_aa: CASRPQGGGDNEQFF

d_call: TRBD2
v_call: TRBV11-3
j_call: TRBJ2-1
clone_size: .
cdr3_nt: TGTGCCAGCAGCCCCTTAGCGGGGGGGATGAATGAGCAGTTCTTC
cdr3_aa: CASSPLAGGMNEQFF

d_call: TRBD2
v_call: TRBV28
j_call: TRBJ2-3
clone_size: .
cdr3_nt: TGTGCCAGCTATACTAGCGGGAGTACAGATACGCAGTATTTT
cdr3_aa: CASYTSGSTDTQYF

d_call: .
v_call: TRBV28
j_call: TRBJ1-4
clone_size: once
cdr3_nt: TGTGCCAGCAGTTTATCTGCGGCCGGTAATGAAAAACTGTTTTTT
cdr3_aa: CASSLSAAGNEKLFF

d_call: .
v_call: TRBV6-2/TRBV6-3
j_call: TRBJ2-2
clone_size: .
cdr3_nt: TGTGCCAGCAGTTTTCTAGCGAACACCGGGGAGCTGTTTTTT
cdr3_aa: CASSFLANTGELFF